Listed here are 6 T cell receptor beta chains from one sample, sequenced in a study of blood T cell repertoires in COVID-19. Produced via immunoSEQ multiplex PCR; TCRdb's table is partial and in-frame only. The profile shows under 250,000 clones, about 88% of them singletons. Sequencing used peripheral blood. Every receptor here comes from a man aged 50-59 years with COVID-19, enrolled during active disease.

The chain couples TRBV10-1 to TRBJ2-2, with unresolved D. V was trimmed by 5 bases and J by 2 bases, leaving 6 bases between them. The germline gives CDR1 WNHNN, CDR2 SYGVQD (reference sequence). The CDR3 consists of 13 residues. CDR3 region: CASSPENTGELFF. The CDR3 nucleotides read TGCGCCAGCAGTCCAGAAAACACCGGGGAGCTGTTTTTT.

J is TRBJ2-3 and V is TRBV27; 8 bases map to TRBD2. The length of the CDR3 is 16 residues. Germline lookup yields CDR1 MNHEY and CDR2 SMNVEV (reference sequence). Trimming took 5 bases from V and 2 from J; bases not matched to a gene: 9. This CDR3 reads CASSASGGGYTDTQYF. CDR3 bases: TGTGCCAGCAGTGCCTCCGGGGGGGGATACACAGATACGCAGTATTTT.

The V and J genes are TRBV9 and TRBJ2-2; 15 bases fit TRBD2. The trim removed 3 bases at V and 0 bases at J, leaving 3 bases unmatched. Germline lookup yields CDR1 SGDLS and CDR2 YYNGEE. This CDR3 spans 18 amino acids. The CDR3 sequence is CASSAGLAGGTNTGELFF. In DNA form, the CDR3 reads TGTGCCAGCAGCGCGGGACTAGCGGGAGGTACGAACACCGGGGAGCTGTTTTTT.

The chain joins TRBV3-1 (or the pseudogene TRBV3-2) to TRBJ1-1; 8 nucleotides align to TRBD1. This CDR3 is built from 17 residues. V trimming: 3 bases; J trimming: 3 bases; junction bases outside the gene matches: 12. Per the germline V gene, CDR1 is LGHDT and CDR2 is YNNKEL (reference sequence). Written as DNA, the CDR3 is TGTGCCAGCAGCCAGAACGGACAGGGCTCGAGATACACTGAAGCTTTCTTT. This encodes CASSQNGQGSRYTEAFF.

In DNA form, the CDR3 reads TGTGCCAGCAGCCAAGGGTCAGGGGGCGAATATTCTGGAAACACCATATATTTT. Translation: CASSQGSGGEYSGNTIYF. V and J are TRBV3-1 (or the pseudogene TRBV3-2) and TRBJ1-3; 8 nucleotides agree with TRBD1. This CDR3 spans 18 amino acids. Looked up from germline, CDR1 is LGHDT and CDR2 is YNNKEL (reference sequence). V gave up 1 base and J gave up 1 base; unmatched junction bases: 9.

This chain links TRBV4-3 with TRBJ1-5; TRBD1 is a possible D gene (6 bases). CDR3 length: 15 residues. V shed 3 bases and J shed 4 bases, with 13 bases lying between them. Germline-derived CDR1 and CDR2 are LGHNA and YSLEER. CDR3 in amino acids: CASSQFRGGNQPQHF. CDR3 DNA sequence: TGCGCCAGCAGCCAGTTTAGGGGGGGAAATCAGCCCCAGCATTTT.